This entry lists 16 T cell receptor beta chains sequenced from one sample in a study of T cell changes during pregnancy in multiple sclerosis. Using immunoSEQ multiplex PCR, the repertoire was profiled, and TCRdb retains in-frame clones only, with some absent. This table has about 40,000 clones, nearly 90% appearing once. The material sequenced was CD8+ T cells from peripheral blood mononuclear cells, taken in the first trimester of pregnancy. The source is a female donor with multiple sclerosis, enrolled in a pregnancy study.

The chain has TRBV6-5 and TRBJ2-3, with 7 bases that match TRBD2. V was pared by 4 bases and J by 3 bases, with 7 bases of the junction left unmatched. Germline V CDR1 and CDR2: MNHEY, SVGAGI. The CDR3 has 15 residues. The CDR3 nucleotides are TGTGCCAGCAGTTTCGGGGGGATCCGAACAGATACGCAGTATTTT. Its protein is CASSFGGIRTDTQYF.

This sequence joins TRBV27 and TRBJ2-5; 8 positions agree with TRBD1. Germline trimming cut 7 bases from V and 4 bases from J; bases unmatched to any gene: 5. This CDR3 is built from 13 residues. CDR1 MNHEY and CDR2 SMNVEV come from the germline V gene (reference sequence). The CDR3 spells CASTFGQGETQYF. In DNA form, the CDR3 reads TGTGCCAGCACCTTCGGACAGGGAGAGACCCAGTACTTC.

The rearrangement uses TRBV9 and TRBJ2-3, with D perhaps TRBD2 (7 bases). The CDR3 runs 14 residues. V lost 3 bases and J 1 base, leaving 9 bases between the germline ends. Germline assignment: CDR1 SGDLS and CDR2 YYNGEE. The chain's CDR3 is CASSGGGGTDTQYF. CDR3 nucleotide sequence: TGTGCCAGCAGCGGAGGGGGGGGCACAGATACGCAGTATTTT. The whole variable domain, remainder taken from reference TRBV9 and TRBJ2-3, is DSGVTQTPKHLITATGQRVTLRCSPRSGDLSVYWYQQSLDQGLQFLIQYYNGEERAKGNILERFSAQQFPDLHSELNLSSLELGDSALYFCASSGGGGTDTQYFGPGTRLTVL.

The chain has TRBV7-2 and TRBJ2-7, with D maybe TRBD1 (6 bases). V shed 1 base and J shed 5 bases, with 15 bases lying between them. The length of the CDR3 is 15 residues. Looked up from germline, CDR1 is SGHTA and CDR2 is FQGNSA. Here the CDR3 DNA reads TGTGCCAGCAGCTTAGGATACAGGGTTGGCGACGAGCAGTACTTC. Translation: CASSLGYRVGDEQYF.

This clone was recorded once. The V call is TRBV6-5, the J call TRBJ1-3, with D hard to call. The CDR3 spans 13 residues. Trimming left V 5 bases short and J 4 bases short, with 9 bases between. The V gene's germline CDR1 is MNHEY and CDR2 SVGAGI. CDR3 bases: TGTGCCAGCAGTACCGCGAAAGGAAACACCATATATTTT. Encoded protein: CASSTAKGNTIYF.

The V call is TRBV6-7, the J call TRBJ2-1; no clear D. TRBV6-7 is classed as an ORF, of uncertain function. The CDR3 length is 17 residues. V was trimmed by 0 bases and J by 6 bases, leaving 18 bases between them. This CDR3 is CASSYSSPLSPGNEQFF. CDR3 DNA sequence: TGTGCCAGCAGTTACTCTTCCCCCCTTAGCCCGGGCAATGAGCAGTTCTTC.

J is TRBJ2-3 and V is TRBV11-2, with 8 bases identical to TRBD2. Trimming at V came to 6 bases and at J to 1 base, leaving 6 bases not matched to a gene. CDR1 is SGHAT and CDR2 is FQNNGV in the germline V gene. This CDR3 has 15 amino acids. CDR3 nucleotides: TGTGCCAGCAGGCCGCGGGGGGTTGGCACAGATACGCAGTATTTT. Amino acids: CASRPRGVGTDTQYF.

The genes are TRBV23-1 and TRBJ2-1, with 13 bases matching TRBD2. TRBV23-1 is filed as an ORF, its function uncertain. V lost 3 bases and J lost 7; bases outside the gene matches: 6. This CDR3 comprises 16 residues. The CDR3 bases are TGCGCCAGCAGTCACGGACTAGCGGGGGCCTCTAATGAGCAGTTCTTC. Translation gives CASSHGLAGASNEQFF.

The CDR3 loop reads CASAGTGYGEQYF. The CDR3 DNA reads as TGTGCCAGCGCCGGGACAGGGTATGGCGAGCAGTACTTC. The chain carries TRBV9 and TRBJ2-7, with 9 bases fitting TRBD1. Germline CDR1 SGDLS, CDR2 YYNGEE. Trimming removed 7 bases from V and 6 bases from J; junction bases left unmatched: 8. The CDR3 runs 13 residues.

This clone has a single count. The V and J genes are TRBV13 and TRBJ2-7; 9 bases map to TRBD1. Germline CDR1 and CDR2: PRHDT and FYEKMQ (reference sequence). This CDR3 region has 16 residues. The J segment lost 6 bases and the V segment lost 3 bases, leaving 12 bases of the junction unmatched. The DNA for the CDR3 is TGTGCCAGCAGCTTGGACCGCGGGACAGGGTTGCCCGAGCAGTACTTC. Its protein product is CASSLDRGTGLPEQYF.

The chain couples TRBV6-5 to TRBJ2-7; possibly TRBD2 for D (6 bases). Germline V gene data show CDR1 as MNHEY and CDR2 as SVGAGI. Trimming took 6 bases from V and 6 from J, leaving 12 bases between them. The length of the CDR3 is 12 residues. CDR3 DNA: TGTGCCAGCAGCGGGCCCGGGGGCGAGCAGTACTTC. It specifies CASSGPGGEQYF.

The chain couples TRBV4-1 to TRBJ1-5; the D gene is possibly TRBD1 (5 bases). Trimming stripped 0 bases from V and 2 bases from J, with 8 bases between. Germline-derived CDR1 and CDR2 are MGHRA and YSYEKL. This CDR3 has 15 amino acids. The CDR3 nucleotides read TGCGCCAGCAGCCAAGAGGCACAGGGCAATCAGCCCCAGCATTTT. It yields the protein CASSQEAQGNQPQHF.

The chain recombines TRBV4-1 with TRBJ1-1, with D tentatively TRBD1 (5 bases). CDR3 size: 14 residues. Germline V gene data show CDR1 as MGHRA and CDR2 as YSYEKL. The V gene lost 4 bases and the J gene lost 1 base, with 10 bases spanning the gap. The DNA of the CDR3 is TGCGCCAGCAGCCCGGCCGGACAGAACACTGAAGCTTTCTTT. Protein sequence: CASSPAGQNTEAFF.

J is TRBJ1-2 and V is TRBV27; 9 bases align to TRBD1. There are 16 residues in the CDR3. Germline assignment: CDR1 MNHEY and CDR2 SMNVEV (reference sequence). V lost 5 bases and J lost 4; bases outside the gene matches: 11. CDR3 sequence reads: CASSPTGGASIYGYTF. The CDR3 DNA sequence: TGTGCCAGCAGTCCGACAGGGGGTGCGAGTATCTATGGCTACACCTTC.

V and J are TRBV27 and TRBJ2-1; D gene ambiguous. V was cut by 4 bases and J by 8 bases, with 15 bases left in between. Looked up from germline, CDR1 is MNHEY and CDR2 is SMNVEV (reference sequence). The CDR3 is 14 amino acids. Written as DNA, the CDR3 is TGTGCCAGCAGTTACCCAAATAGTTTGTATGAGCAGTTCTTC. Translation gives CASSYPNSLYEQFF.

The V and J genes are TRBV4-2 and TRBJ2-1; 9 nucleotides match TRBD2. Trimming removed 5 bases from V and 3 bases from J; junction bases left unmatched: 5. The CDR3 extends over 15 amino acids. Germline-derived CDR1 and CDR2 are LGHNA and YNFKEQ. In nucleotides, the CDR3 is TGTGCCAGCAGCGAGCGGGGGGCTCGCTACAATGAGCAGTTCTTC. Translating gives CASSERGARYNEQFF.